This T cell receptor (beta chain) is from a study of T cell changes during pregnancy in multiple sclerosis. Data came from immunoSEQ multiplex PCR; TCRdb stores just in-frame clones and leaves some out. Here the sample spans some 9,100 clones, more than 80% being singletons. The V end was cut by 5 bases, the J end by 4 bases, with 18 bases between. CDR1 SGHVS and CDR2 FNYEAQ come from the germline V gene. The CDR3 consists of 15 residues. This sequence joins TRBV7-6 and TRBJ2-7, with a tentative D call TRBD2 (6 bases). Sample: CD8+ T cells from peripheral blood mononuclear cells, taken in the third trimester of pregnancy. The source of this sequence is a female donor in good health, enrolled as a control in a pregnancy study. The CDR3 DNA reads TGTGCCAGCAGCCCCGGTAGCTCGGGGGTTTACGAGCAGTACTTC. Its translation: CASSPGSSGVYEQYF.